The 16 T cell receptor beta chains in this list originate from one sample, sequenced in a study of blood T cell repertoires in COVID-19. TCRdb keeps only in-frame clones here, not all; method: immunoSEQ multiplex PCR. Seen here are some 76,000 clones, around 89% observed once, and the top ten hold roughly 0.58%. The sequencing input was peripheral blood. The receptor set was obtained from a man aged 55-75 years with acute or convalescent COVID-19.

The rearrangement uses TRBV27 and TRBJ2-7; the match to TRBD1 covers 9 bases. This CDR3 contains 14 residues. The V gene's germline CDR1 is MNHEY and CDR2 SMNVEV (reference sequence). V lost 5 bases, J lost 2 bases, and 4 bases stayed unmatched. The CDR3 nucleotides are TGTGCCAGCAGTCCCCGACAGGGGGCCTACGAGCAGTACTTC. It translates to CASSPRQGAYEQYF.

The chain uses TRBV25-1 and TRBJ1-2; D call uncertain. Germline V lookup: CDR1 MGHDK, CDR2 SYGVNS. The V end was cut by 0 bases, the J end by 6 bases, with 5 bases between. This CDR3 comprises 12 residues. The DNA for the CDR3 is TGTGCCAGCAGTGAATATCGTCATGGCTACACCTTC. Amino acids: CASSEYRHGYTF.

This chain uses TRBV7-9 with TRBJ1-2, with 8 bases that match TRBD1. V was pared by 1 base and J by 3 bases, with 4 bases of the junction left unmatched. The CDR3 runs to 15 residues. In germline, CDR1 is SEHNR, CDR2 FQNEAQ (reference sequence). This CDR3 reads CASSLGQGAYYGYTF. In DNA form, the CDR3 reads TGTGCCAGCAGCTTAGGGCAGGGGGCTTACTATGGCTACACCTTC.

This sequence joins TRBV5-1 and TRBJ2-2; a possible D gene is TRBD2 (6 bases). With 3 bases removed from V and 2 bases from J, the gap between germline ends came to 11 bases. The CDR3 loop spans 15 amino acids. Germline V gives CDR1 SGHRS, CDR2 YFSETQ. The CDR3 DNA follows: TGCGCCAGCAGCTCGGGACTTATAAACACCGGGGAGCTGTTTTTT. It codes for CASSSGLINTGELFF.

The gene calls are TRBV3-1 (or the pseudogene TRBV3-2) and TRBJ2-3; 7 positions match TRBD2. V lost 2 bases and J lost 0; bases outside the gene matches: 5. CDR3 length equals 16 residues. Germline values: CDR1 LGHDT, CDR2 YNNKEL (reference sequence). The CDR3 bases are TGTGCCAGCAGCCAATTGCTAGCGGCTAGCACAGATACGCAGTATTTT. Protein sequence: CASSQLLAASTDTQYF.

The V and J genes are TRBV28 and TRBJ1-5, with 7 nucleotides matching TRBD1. V lost 2 bases to trimming and J lost 1 base; unmatched junction nucleotides: 5. The CDR3 has 16 residues. Germline V CDR1 and CDR2: MDHEN, SYDVKM. The chain's CDR3 is CASSLTGVGSNQPQHF. CDR3 in DNA: TGTGCCAGCAGTTTAACAGGGGTGGGCAGCAATCAGCCCCAGCATTTT.

The chain links TRBV2 to TRBJ2-2; 7 nucleotides line up with TRBD2. This CDR3 has 16 amino acids. V dropped 0 bases and J dropped 3; count of bases not matched to a gene: 4. CDR1 SNHLY and CDR2 FYNNEI come from the germline V gene. CDR3 amino acids: CASSEALRGDTGELFF. For the CDR3, the DNA is TGTGCCAGCAGTGAAGCGCTTCGGGGGGACACCGGGGAGCTGTTTTTT.

The CDR3 protein is CASSIDNGYTF. The CDR3 nucleotides are TGTGCCAGTAGTATAGATAATGGCTACACCTTC. The chain has TRBV19 and TRBJ1-2; D gene ambiguous. The CDR3 is made up of 11 amino acids. In germline, CDR1 is LNHDA, CDR2 SQIVND (reference sequence). The V and J ends lost 0 bases and 6 bases respectively, with 2 bases between them.

The DNA of the CDR3 is TGTGCCTGGAGTCGAACAGGGTCGAACACTGAAGCTTTCTTT. Encoded protein: CAWSRTGSNTEAFF. The chain has TRBV30 and TRBJ1-1, with D possibly matching TRBD1 (6 bases). CDR3 length equals 14 residues. The germline V and J ends were trimmed by 2 bases and 1 base, with 11 bases remaining between them. The germline V gene encodes CDR1 GTSNPN and CDR2 SVGIG (reference sequence).

The V call is TRBV6-4, the J call TRBJ1-1; D unclear. CDR1 and CDR2 from the germline V gene are MRHNA and SNTAGT. The CDR3 loop spans 13 amino acids. V lost 1 base and J 1 base, leaving 4 bases between the germline ends. The CDR3 reads CASSDWANTEAFF. DNA of the CDR3: TGTGCCAGCAGTGACTGGGCGAACACTGAAGCTTTCTTT.

The V gene is TRBV15, the J gene TRBJ2-6; no definite D call. This CDR3 has 14 amino acids. CDR1 is LNHNV and CDR2 is YYDKDF in the germline V gene (reference sequence). V dropped 3 bases and J dropped 1 base, with 4 bases sitting between them. CDR3 bases: TGTGCCACCAGCAGCCCTTCTGGGGCCAACGTCCTGACTTTC. Amino acids: CATSSPSGANVLTF. The complete variable domain, with remaining parts taken from reference TRBV15 and TRBJ2-6, reads DAMVIQNPRYQVTQFGKPVTLSCSQTLNHNVMYWYQQKSSQAPKLLFHYYDKDFNNEADTPDNFQSRRPNTSFCFLDIRSPGLGDTAMYLCATSSPSGANVLTFGAGSRLTVL.

CDR3 region: CAISEGTGNEADYGYTF. In DNA form, the CDR3 reads TGTGCCATCAGTGAGGGGACAGGGAATGAAGCGGACTATGGCTACACCTTC. This chain links TRBV10-3 with TRBJ1-2; 9 bases match TRBD1. The CDR3 extends over 17 amino acids. V gave up 2 bases and J gave up 3 bases; unmatched junction bases: 10. The germline CDR1 and CDR2 sequences are ENHRY and SYGVKD.

This chain connects TRBV27 to TRBJ2-5; 16 bases match TRBD2. The CDR3 runs to 16 residues. In germline, CDR1 is MNHEY, CDR2 SMNVEV (reference sequence). With 4 bases clipped from V and 5 bases from J, the junction kept 4 bases outside the gene matches. CDR3 sequence reads: CASSSGLAGGQETQYF. The DNA for the CDR3 is TGTGCCAGCAGTTCGGGACTAGCGGGGGGGCAGGAGACCCAGTACTTC.

This clone has just a few counts. The rearrangement joins TRBV5-6 to TRBJ1-2, with 8 bases identical to TRBD1. Per the germline V gene, CDR1 is SGHDT and CDR2 is YYEEEE. The CDR3 covers 15 residues. J gave up 7 bases and V 4 bases, and 12 bases lay outside the gene matches. CDR3 in DNA: TGTGCCAGCAGCCCCGATGGACAGGGAACGCGTGGCTACACCTTC. Amino acids: CASSPDGQGTRGYTF.

This chain uses TRBV6-1 with TRBJ1-5, with 10 bases that match TRBD1. Looked up from germline, CDR1 is MNHNS and CDR2 is SASEGT. Unmatched junction bases numbered 8, after V lost 2 bases and J lost 7 bases. This CDR3 has 16 residues. The CDR3, as DNA: TGTGCCAGCAGTGAAAGAGACAGGGGGCGAGACCAGCCCCAGCATTTT. Residues: CASSERDRGRDQPQHF.

The gene calls are TRBV11-3 and TRBJ2-1; no clear D. CDR1 is SGHNT, CDR2 YENEEA, per germline. The CDR3 length is 12 residues. The ends were cut back, 1 base at V and 7 bases at J, with 5 bases in the middle. CDR3 sequence: CASSLVANEQFF. DNA of the CDR3: TGTGCCAGCAGCTTAGTAGCAAATGAGCAGTTCTTC.